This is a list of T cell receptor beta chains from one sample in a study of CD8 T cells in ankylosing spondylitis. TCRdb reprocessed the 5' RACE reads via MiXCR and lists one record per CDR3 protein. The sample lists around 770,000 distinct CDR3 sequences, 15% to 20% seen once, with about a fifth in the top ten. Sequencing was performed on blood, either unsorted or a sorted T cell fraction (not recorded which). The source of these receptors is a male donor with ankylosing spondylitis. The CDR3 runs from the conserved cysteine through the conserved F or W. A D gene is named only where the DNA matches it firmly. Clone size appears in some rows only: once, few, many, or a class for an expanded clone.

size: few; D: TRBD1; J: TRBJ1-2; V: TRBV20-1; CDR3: CSARPPGTGGAYGYTF; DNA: TGCAGTGCTAGACCCCCCGGGACAGGGGGCGCCTATGGCTACACCTTC
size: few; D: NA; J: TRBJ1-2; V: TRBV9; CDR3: CASSVRDNYGYTF; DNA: TGTGCCAGCAGCGTGAGGGACAACTATGGCTACACCTTC
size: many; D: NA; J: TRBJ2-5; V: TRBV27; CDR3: CASSYPGETQYF; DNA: TGTGCCAGCAGTTACCCAGGGGAGACCCAGTACTTC
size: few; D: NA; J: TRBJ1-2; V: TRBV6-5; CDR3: CASSYFPIAGGYTF; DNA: TGTGCCAGCAGTTATTTCCCGATCGCAGGGGGCTACACCTTC
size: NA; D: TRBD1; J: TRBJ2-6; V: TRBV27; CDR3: CASSFRDRGPGANVLTF; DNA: TGTGCCAGCAGTTTCCGGGACAGGGGGCCTGGGGCCAACGTCCTGACTTTC
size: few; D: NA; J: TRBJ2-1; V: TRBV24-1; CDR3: CATRSTTRNEQFF; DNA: TGTGCCACCAGAAGTACTACTAGGAATGAGCAGTTCTTC
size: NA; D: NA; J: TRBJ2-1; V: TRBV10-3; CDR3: CAISESVESYNEQFF; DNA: TGTGCCATCAGTGAGTCGGTCGAGTCCTACAATGAGCAGTTCTTC
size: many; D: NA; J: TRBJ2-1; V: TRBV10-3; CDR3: CAISESGQGYYNEQFF; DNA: TGTGCCATCAGTGAGTCGGGGCAGGGATACTACAATGAGCAGTTCTTC
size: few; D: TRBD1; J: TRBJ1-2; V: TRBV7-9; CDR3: CASSANRGSNYGYTF; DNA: TGTGCCAGCAGCGCCAACAGGGGGTCTAACTATGGCTACACCTTC
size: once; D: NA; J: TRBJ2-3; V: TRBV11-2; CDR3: CASSQTEPTDTQYF; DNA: TGTGCCAGCAGCCAGACAGAACCCACAGATACGCAGTATTTT
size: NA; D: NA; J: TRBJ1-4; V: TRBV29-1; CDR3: CSVLGPTNEKLFF; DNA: TGCAGCGTTTTAGGGCCCACTAATGAAAAACTGTTTTTT
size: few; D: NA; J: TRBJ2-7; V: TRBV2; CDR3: CASSGRGTYEQYF; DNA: TGTGCCAGCAGTGGCAGGGGTACCTACGAGCAGTACTTC
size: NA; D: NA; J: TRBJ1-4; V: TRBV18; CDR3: CASSIQATNEKLFF; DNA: TGTGCCAGCTCTATACAGGCGACTAATGAAAAACTGTTTTTT
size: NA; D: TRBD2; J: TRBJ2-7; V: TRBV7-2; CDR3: CASSSLTSGGTYEQYF; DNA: TGTGCCAGCAGCTCACTTACTAGCGGGGGGACCTACGAGCAGTACTTC
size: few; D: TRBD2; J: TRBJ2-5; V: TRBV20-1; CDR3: CSADGSAGGHETQYF; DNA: TGCAGTGCGGACGGATCAGCGGGGGGGCATGAGACCCAGTACTTC
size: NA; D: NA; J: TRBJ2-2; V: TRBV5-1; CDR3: CASSYRGGTTGELFF; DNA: TGCGCCAGCAGCTATAGAGGGGGGACCACCGGGGAGCTGTTTTTT
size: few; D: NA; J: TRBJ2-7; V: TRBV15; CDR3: CATSRDSDYEQYF; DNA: TGTGCCACCAGCAGAGATAGCGACTACGAGCAGTACTTC
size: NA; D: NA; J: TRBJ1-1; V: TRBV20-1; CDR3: CSGGGPWNTEAFF; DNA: TGCAGTGGGGGGGGACCCTGGAACACTGAAGCTTTCTTT
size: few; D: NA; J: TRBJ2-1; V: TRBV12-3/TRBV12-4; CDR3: CASSLDTRNEQFF; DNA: TGTGCCAGCAGTTTGGATACGAGGAATGAGCAGTTCTTC
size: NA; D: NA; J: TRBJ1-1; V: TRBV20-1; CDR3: CSAPTDMNTEAFF; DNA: TGCAGTGCCCCGACAGATATGAACACTGAAGCTTTCTTT
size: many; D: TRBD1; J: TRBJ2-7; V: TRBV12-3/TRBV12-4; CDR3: CASSLSGTGDYEQYF; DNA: TGTGCCAGCAGTTTATCCGGGACAGGGGACTACGAGCAGTACTTC
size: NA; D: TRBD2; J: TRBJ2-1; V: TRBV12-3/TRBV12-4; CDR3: CASSLRREGLEQFF; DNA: TGTGCCAGCAGTTTAAGGCGGGAGGGCCTAGAGCAGTTCTTC
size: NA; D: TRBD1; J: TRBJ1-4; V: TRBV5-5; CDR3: CASTTGGQGGEKLFF; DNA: TGTGCCAGCACCACCGGCGGACAGGGCGGAGAAAAACTGTTTTTT
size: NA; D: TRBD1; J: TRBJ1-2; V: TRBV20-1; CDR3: CSAPTRTGGDGYTF; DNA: TGCAGTGCTCCAACGCGGACAGGGGGAGATGGCTACACCTTC
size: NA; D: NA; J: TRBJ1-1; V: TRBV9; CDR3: CASSDGRPRLEYTEAFF; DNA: TGTGCCAGCAGCGACGGCCGCCCGCGTCTTGAATACACTGAAGCTTTCTTT
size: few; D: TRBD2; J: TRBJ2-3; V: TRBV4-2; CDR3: CASSGAGTSGADTQYF; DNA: TGTGCCAGCAGCGGGGCCGGGACTAGCGGTGCAGATACGCAGTATTTT
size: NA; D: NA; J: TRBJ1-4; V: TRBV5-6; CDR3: CASSRRVDEKLFF; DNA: TGTGCCAGCAGCCGCAGGGTAGATGAAAAACTGTTTTTT
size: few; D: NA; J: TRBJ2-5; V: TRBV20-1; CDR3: CSARDEGGPETQYF; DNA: TGCAGTGCTAGAGATGAGGGGGGCCCAGAGACCCAGTACTTC